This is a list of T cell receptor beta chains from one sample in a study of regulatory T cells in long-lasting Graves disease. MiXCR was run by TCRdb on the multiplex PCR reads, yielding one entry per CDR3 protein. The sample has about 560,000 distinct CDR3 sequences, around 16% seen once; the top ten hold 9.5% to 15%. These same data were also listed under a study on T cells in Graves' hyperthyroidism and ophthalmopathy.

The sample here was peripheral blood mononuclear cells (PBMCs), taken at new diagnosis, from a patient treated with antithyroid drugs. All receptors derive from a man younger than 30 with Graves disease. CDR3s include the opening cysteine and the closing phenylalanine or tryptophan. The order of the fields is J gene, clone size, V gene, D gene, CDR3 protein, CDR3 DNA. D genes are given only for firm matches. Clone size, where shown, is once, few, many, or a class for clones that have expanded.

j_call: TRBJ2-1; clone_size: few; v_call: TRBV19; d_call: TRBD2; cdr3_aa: CASSPGLAGGRTYNEQFF; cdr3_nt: TGTGCCAGCTCCCCGGGGCTAGCGGGAGGGCGAACCTACAATGAGCAGTTCTTC
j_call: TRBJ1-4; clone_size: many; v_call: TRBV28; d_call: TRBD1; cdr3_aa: CASRGGGAREKLFF; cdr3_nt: TGTGCCAGCAGGGGAGGGGGCGCTCGCGAAAAACTGTTTTTT
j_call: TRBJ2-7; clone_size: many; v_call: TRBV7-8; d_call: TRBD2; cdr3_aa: CASSLATSGRRFYEQYF; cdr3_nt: TGTGCCAGCAGCTTGGCGACTAGCGGGAGGCGCTTCTACGAGCAGTACTTC
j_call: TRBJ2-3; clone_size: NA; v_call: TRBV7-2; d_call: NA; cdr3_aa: CASSADWADTQYF; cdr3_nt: TGTGCCAGCAGCGCCGACTGGGCAGATACGCAGTATTTT
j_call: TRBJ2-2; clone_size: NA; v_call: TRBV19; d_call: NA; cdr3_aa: CASSIDGSGTGELFF; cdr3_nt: TGTGCCAGTAGTATAGACGGTTCGGGCACCGGGGAGCTGTTTTTT
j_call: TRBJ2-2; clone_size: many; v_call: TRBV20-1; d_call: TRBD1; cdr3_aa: CSATATGGSHGELFF; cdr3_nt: TGCAGTGCCACAGCGACAGGGGGAAGTCACGGGGAGCTGTTTTTT
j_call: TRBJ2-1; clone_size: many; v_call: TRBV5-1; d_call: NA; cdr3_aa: CASSGDPSVNEQFF; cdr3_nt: TGCGCCAGCAGCGGGGACCCGAGTGTGAATGAGCAGTTCTTC
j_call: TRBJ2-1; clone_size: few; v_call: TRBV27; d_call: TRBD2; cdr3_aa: CASYGLAGPSYNEQFF; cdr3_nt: TGTGCCAGCTACGGACTAGCGGGACCTTCCTACAATGAGCAGTTCTTC
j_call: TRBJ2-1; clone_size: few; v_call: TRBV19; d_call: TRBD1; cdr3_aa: CATTGQRNYNEQFF; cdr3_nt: TGTGCCACCACGGGACAGCGGAACTACAATGAGCAGTTCTTC
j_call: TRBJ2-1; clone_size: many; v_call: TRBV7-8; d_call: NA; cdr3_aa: CASSPNREQFF; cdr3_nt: TGTGCCAGCAGCCCAAATCGTGAGCAGTTCTTC
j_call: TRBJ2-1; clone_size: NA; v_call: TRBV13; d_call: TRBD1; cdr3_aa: CASSFWGQGAFEQFF; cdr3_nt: TGTGCCAGCAGCTTTTGGGGACAGGGGGCATTTGAGCAGTTCTTC
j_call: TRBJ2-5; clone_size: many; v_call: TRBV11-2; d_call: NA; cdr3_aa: CASSWRTGKETQYF; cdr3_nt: TGTGCCAGCAGCTGGAGGACGGGGAAAGAGACCCAGTACTTC
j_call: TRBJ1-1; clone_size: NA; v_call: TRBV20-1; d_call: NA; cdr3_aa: CSALDKLDTEAFF; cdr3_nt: TGCAGTGCCCTTGACAAGTTGGACACTGAAGCTTTCTTT
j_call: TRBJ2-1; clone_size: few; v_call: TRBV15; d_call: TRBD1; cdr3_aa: CATSVASGTAGNEQFF; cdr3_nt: TGTGCCACCAGCGTAGCTTCCGGGACAGCCGGGAATGAGCAGTTCTTC
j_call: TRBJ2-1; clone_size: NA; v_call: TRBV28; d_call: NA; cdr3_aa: CASSLAGKRREQFF; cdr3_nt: TGTGCCAGCAGTTTAGCTGGGAAAAGGCGTGAGCAGTTCTTC
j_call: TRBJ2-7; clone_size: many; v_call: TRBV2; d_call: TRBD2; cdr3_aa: CASSDRGLAPYEQYF; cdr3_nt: TGTGCCAGCAGTGATCGGGGACTAGCGCCCTACGAGCAGTACTTC
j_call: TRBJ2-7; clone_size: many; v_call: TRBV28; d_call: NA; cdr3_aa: CASSLRRGVSSYEQYF; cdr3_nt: TGTGCCAGCAGTTTGAGAAGAGGCGTAAGCTCCTACGAGCAGTACTTC
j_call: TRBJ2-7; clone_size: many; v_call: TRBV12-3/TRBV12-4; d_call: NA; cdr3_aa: CASSFRQIYEQYF; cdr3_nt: TGTGCCAGCAGTTTCCGTCAGATCTACGAGCAGTACTTC
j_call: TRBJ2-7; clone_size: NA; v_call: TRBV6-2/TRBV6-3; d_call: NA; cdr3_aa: CASSQASPYEQYF; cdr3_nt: TGTGCCAGCAGCCAAGCAAGCCCTTACGAGCAGTACTTC
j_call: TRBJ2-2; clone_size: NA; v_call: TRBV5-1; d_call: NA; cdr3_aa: CASRSWAGNTGELFF; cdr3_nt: TGCGCCAGCAGAAGTTGGGCTGGGAACACCGGGGAGCTGTTTTTT
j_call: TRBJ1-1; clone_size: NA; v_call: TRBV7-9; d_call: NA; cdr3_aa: CASTALGNHTEAFF; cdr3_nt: TGTGCCAGCACCGCACTGGGAAATCACACTGAAGCTTTCTTT
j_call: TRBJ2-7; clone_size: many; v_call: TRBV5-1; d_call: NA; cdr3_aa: CASSAGDGTYEQYF; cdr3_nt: TGCGCCAGCAGCGCAGGGGACGGGACCTACGAGCAGTACTTC
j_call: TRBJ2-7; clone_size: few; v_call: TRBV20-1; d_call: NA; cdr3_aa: CSATRQTYEQYF; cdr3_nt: TGCAGTGCTACACGACAGACCTACGAGCAGTACTTC
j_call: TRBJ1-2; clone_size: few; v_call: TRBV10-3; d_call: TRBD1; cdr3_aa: CAIRGQVYNYGYTF; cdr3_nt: TGTGCCATCAGGGGACAGGTGTACAACTATGGCTACACCTTC
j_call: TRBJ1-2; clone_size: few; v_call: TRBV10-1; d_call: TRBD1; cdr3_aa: CASSEDFHPGTDSLLARYGYTF; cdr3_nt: TGCGCCAGCAGCGAAGATTTCCACCCCGGGACAGACAGCCTCCTCGCACGCTATGGCTACACCTTC
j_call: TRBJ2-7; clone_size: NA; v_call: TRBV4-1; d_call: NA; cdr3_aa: CASSQGPRGSSYEQYF; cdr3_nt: TGCGCCAGCAGCCAAGGTCCCAGGGGTAGCTCCTACGAGCAGTACTTC
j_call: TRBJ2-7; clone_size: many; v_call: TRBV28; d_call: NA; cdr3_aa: CASSPYSYEQYF; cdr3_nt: TGTGCCAGCAGTCCCTATTCCTACGAGCAGTACTTC
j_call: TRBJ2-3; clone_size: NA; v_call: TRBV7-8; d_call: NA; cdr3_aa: CASSLIQGPTDTQYF; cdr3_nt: TGTGCCAGCAGCTTAATCCAGGGGCCCACAGATACGCAGTATTTT